The 2 T cell receptor beta chains reported below all come from one sample, sequenced in a study of PD-L1 blockade in urothelial cancer (dated by TCRdb to about 2017). Library method: the immunoSEQ multiplex PCR assay. The source is immuneACCESS, and TCRdb retained only in-frame sequences with V and J called. Part of the clones is not carried over; for the studies checked, unresolved V genes explain less than half of this, and the remainder is unexplained. Across this sample there are 45,000 to 60,000 clones, with over 75% seen only once. About 5.6% of the sample rests with the top ten. Specimen: PBMCs, collected around atezolizumab (anti-PD-L1) treatment. These receptors were taken from a man in his forties or fifties with urothelial cancer.

The rearrangement links TRBV13 to TRBJ2-1; maybe TRBD2 (6 bases). CDR3 size: 13 residues. Germline V gives CDR1 PRHDT, CDR2 FYEKMQ (reference sequence). Trimming shortened V by 5 bases and J by 6 bases, and 11 bases separated the two germline ends. The CDR3 sequence: CASSRGVGNEQFF. CDR3 DNA sequence: TGTGCCAGCAGCCGCGGGGTAGGCAATGAGCAGTTCTTC.

The chain employs TRBV18 and TRBJ2-1, with 15 bases fitting TRBD2. V shed 0 bases and J 8 bases; nucleotides not matched to a gene: 8. In germline, CDR1 is KGHSH, CDR2 LQKENI. The CDR3 length is 18 residues. As DNA, the CDR3 is TGTGCCAGCTCACCACCGGGACTAGCGGGAGGTGGTGAACATGAGCAGTTCTTC. Its translation is CASSPPGLAGGGEHEQFF.